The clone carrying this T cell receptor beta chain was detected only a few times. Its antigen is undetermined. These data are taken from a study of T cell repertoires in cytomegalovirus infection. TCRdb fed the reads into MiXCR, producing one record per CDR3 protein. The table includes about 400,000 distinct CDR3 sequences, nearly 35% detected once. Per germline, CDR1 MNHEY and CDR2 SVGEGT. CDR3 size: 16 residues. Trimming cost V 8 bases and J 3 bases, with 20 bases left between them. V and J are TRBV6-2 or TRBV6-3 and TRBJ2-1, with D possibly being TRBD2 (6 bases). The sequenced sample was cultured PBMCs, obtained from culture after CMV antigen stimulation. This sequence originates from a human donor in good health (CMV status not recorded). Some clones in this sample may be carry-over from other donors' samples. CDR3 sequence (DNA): TGTGCCAGCGCCAGCAGAGGGGATAGCGGCTACAATGAGCAGTTCTTC. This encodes CASASRGDSGYNEQFF.